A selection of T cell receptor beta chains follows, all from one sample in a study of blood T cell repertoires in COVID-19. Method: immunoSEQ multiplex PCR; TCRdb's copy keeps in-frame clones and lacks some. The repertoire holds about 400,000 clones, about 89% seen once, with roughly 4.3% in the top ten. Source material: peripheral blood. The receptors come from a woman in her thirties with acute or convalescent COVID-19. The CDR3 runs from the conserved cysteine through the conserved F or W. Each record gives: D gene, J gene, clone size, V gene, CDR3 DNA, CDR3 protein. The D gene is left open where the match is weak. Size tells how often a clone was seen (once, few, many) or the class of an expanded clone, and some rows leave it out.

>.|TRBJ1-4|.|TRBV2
TGTGCCAGCAGTGGGACTGGTAATGAAAAACTGTTTTTT
CASSGTGNEKLFF
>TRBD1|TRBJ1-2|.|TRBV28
TGTGCCAGCAGTTTACCGGACAGGGGGGAATTTATCTATGGCTACACCTTC
CASSLPDRGEFIYGYTF
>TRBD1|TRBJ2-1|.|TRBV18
TGTGCCAGCTCACCGGGACAGATGGGTGAGCAGTTCTTC
CASSPGQMGEQFF
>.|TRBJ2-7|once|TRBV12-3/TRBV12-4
TGTGCCAGCAGTTTAGACAGATACTACGAGCAGTACTTC
CASSLDRYYEQYF
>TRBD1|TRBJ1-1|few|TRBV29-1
TGCAGCGCCGGAAAACAGGGGGCGAACACTGAAGCTTTCTTT
CSAGKQGANTEAFF
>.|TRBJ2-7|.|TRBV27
TGTGCCAGCAGTGAACGGACTGCGACCGGGACCTACGAGCAGTACTTC
CASSERTATGTYEQYF
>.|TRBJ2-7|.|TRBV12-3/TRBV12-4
TGTGCCAGCAGTTTGACAGGCCAGGGGCAGTACTTC
CASSLTGQGQYF
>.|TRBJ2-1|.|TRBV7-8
TGTGCCAGCAGCCGACAGTCCCGCAATGAGCAGTTCTTC
CASSRQSRNEQFF
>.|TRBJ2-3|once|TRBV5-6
TGTGCCAGCAGCAATCTCCCGGGGGTGGCCGGAGCCCTAGATACGCAGTATTTT
CASSNLPGVAGALDTQYF
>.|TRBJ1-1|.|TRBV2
TGTGCCAGCAGTGTGGTGGGAGGCACTGAAGCTTTCTTT
CASSVVGGTEAFF
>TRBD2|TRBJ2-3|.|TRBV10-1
TGCGCCAGCAGTGATCGAAGCGGGGGGGCCGACACGCAGTATTTT
CASSDRSGGADTQYF
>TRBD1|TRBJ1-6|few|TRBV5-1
TGCGCCAGCAGCCCGGGACAGGGTAATTCACCCCTCCACTTT
CASSPGQGNSPLHF
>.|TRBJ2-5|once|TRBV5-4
TGTGCCAGCAGCTCGATGACTAGTAAGGAGACCCAGTACTTC
CASSSMTSKETQYF
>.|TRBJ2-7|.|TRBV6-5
TGTGCCAGCAGTTACACCACTACCGGGACACCCTACGAGCAGTACTTC
CASSYTTTGTPYEQYF
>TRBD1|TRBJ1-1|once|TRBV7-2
TGTGCCAGCAGCGAATACCGGGACAGGAACACTGAAGCTTTCTTT
CASSEYRDRNTEAFF
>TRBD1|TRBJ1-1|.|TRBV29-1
TGCAGCGTACAGGGGGAATACACTGAAGCTTTCTTT
CSVQGEYTEAFF
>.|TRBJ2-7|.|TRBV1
TGCACCAGCAGCGACAACTGTCGGGACTTCCTCATACATGACTACGAGCAGTACTTC
CTSSDNCRDFLIHDYEQYF
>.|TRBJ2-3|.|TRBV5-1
TGCGCCAGCAGCTTGGTGTTCCAGGCTAGCACAGATACGCAGTATTTT
CASSLVFQASTDTQYF
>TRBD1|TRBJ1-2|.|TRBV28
TGTGCCAGCAGTTTAGATTTTCTCCAGGGGGCCTTCTATGGCTACACCTTC
CASSLDFLQGAFYGYTF
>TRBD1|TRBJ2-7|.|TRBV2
TGTGCCAGCAGGAGGACAGGGGTGTACGAGCAGTACTTC
CASRRTGVYEQYF
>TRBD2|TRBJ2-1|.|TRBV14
TGTGCCAGCAGCCTGGTAGCGGGGGGGGATGAGCAGTTCTTC
CASSLVAGGDEQFF
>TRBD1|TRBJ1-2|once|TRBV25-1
TGTGCCAGCAGTGGGACCCTCCGGCACAGGGGATTACATGGCTACACCTTC
CASSGTLRHRGLHGYTF
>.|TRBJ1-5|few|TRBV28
TGTGCCAGCAGGAAGGGGAAGGATCAGCCCCAGCATTTT
CASRKGKDQPQHF
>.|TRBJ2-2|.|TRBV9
TGTGCCAGCAGCTTGGGGGGAAACACCGGGGAGCTGTTTTTT
CASSLGGNTGELFF
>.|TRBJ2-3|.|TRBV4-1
TGCGCCAGCAGCCCTCTGACAGCAAACACAGATACGCAGTATTTT
CASSPLTANTDTQYF
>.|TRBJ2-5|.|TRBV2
TGTGCCAGCAGCCCGGGGGCGGGGGTGGAGACCCAGTACTTC
CASSPGAGVETQYF
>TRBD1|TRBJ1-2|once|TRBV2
TGTGCCAGCAGTGAACGACAGGGCGCCTATGGCTACACCTTC
CASSERQGAYGYTF
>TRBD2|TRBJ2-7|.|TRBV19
TGTGCCAGTAGTCCCGTAGCGGGGGGTTCCTACGAGCAGTACTTC
CASSPVAGGSYEQYF
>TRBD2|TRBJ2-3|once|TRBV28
TGTGCCAGCAGTTATCAGGGACTAGCGTCTAGCACAGATACGCAGTATTTT
CASSYQGLASSTDTQYF
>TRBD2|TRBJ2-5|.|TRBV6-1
TGTGCCAGCAGTGAAGTCGGCGGGGGGCCCCGAGAGACCCAGTACTTC
CASSEVGGGPRETQYF
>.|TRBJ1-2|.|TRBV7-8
TGTGCCAGCAGCTCAGGGGCCTATGGCTACACCTTC
CASSSGAYGYTF
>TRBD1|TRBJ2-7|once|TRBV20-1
TGCAGTGCAGACAGGGCCTACGAGCAGTACTTC
CSADRAYEQYF
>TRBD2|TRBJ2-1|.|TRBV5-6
TGTGCCAGCGCACCGTCGACTAGCGAGGTCGATGAGCAGTTCTTC
CASAPSTSEVDEQFF
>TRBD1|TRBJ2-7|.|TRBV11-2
TGTGCCAGCAGTTGGGGACAGGGATTCTGGGGGTTCTCCTACGAGCAGTACTTC
CASSWGQGFWGFSYEQYF
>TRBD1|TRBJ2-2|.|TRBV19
TGTGCCACCTCCGGGACAGGAAACACCGGGGAGCTGTTTTTT
CATSGTGNTGELFF